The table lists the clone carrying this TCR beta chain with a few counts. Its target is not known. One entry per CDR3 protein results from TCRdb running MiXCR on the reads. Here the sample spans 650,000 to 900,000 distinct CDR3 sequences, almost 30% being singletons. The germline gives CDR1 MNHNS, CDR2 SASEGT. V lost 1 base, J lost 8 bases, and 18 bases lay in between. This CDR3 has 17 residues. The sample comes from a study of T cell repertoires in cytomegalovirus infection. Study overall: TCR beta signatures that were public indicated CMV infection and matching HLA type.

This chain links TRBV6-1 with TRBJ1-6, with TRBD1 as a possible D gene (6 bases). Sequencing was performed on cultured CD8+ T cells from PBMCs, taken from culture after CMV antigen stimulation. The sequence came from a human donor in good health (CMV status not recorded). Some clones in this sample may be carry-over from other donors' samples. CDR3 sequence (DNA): TGTGCCAGCAGTGAAGTAGGTTGGGGCAGGGGTGATTCACCCCTCCACTTT. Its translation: CASSEVGWGRGDSPLHF.